This T cell receptor (beta chain) was retrieved from a study of cytomegalovirus exposure and HLA in healthy donors. Study-wide results and limits: Several of the most significant clusters appeared linked to common viral pathogens, based on a later analysis. The study designated 150 or so TCR beta chains cytomegalovirus-associated. In a later analysis, at a false discovery rate of 0.05, 15,000 to 20,000 TCR beta sequences matched HLA alleles.

These donors, healthy bone marrow donors, were studied. The CDR3 sequence is 16 residues long. J gave up 3 bases and V 0 bases, and 9 bases lay outside the gene matches. Germline CDR1 SGHRS, CDR2 YFSETQ. Regarding this clone: Its antigen is not identified.

13 Jbeta primers and 60 Vbeta primers were used for the PCR. Assay used: immunoSEQ multiplex PCR; TCRdb lists only in-frame clones, some missing. The top ten clones hold 1.5% to 2% of a sample with 150,000 to 200,000 clones, around nine tenths of them seen once. This TCR was recovered from a young woman in good health and CMV-seronegative. The chain recombines TRBV5-1 with TRBJ2-7, with TRBD1 identical over 7 bases. Source material: PBMCs. DNA of the CDR3: TGCGCCAGCAGCTTGGGGGACAGCCTGATATTCTACGAGCAGTACTTC. It translates to CASSLGDSLIFYEQYF.